This entry describes one TCR beta chain. The antigen is unknown. Germline V gene lookup returns CDR1 SGHRS and CDR2 YFSETQ. The V end lost 4 bases, the J end lost 3 bases, and 14 bases lay between the germline ends. The CDR3 extends over 15 amino acids. This specimen comes from a study of CD8 T cells in ankylosing spondylitis. Findings and caveats of the study: The clones that were linked to disease were reported to be significantly enriched in matched synovial fluid samples from ankylosing spondylitis patients. The disease-linked clones had a CD8+ phenotype and low blood frequencies. A TCR beta motif of roughly eight highly homologous variants seemed to mark ankylosing spondylitis blood.

Quantitative 5'-RACE with molecular barcodes generated TCR beta libraries. TCRdb reanalysed the 5' RACE reads using MiXCR and keeps one entry per CDR3 protein. This sample has more than 600,000 distinct CDR3 sequences, with about 20% found just once. The sequenced material came from blood, either unsorted or a sorted T cell fraction (not recorded which). The sequence derives from a male donor with ankylosing spondylitis. V gene TRBV5-1 combines with J gene TRBJ2-1; weak D call: TRBD2 (5 bases). The CDR3 nucleotides are TGCGCCAGCAGCACCGGTCGGGGTATCTACAATGAGCAGTTCTTC. Translation gives CASSTGRGIYNEQFF.